Listed here are 21 T cell receptor beta chains from one sample, sequenced in a study of shared clonotypes between healthy human individuals. Assay used: immunoSEQ multiplex PCR; TCRdb lists only in-frame clones, some missing. The sample comprises a few million clones, around nine tenths of which are singletons, and over 0.12% rests with the top ten. Sequencing was carried out using naive CD4+ T cells sorted from blood. As for subset: CD45RA+ positively selected. These receptors came from a man younger than 35 in good health.

The V gene is TRBV4-2, the J gene TRBJ1-3, with 12 bases aligning to TRBD1. V lost 0 bases, J lost 0 bases, and 3 bases stayed unmatched. The CDR3 spans 18 residues. The germline V gene has CDR1 LGHNA and CDR2 YNFKEQ. This CDR3 is CASSQDGTGGRSGNTIYF. CDR3 sequence (DNA): TGTGCCAGCAGCCAAGATGGGACAGGGGGCCGCTCTGGAAACACCATATATTTT.

The chain recombines TRBV19 with TRBJ1-3, with TRBD1 as a possible D gene (6 bases). Trimming took off 4 bases at V and 1 base at J, with 17 bases between the two ends. The germline V gene encodes CDR1 LNHDA and CDR2 SQIVND (reference sequence). The CDR3 runs 17 residues. The CDR3 here is CASSRGTDRQSGNTIYF. The CDR3 DNA is TGTGCCAGTAGTAGGGGGACCGACAGGCAATCTGGAAACACCATATATTTT.

The V and J genes are TRBV23-1 and TRBJ2-5; D perhaps matches TRBD2 (6 bases). TRBV23-1 is flagged as an ORF with uncertain function. Trimming removed 0 bases from V and 2 bases from J, with 13 bases in between. The CDR3 covers 16 residues. CDR3 protein: CASSQSARDEQETQYF. CDR3 DNA sequence: TGCGCCAGCAGTCAATCGGCGCGGGACGAGCAAGAGACCCAGTACTTC.

Here the CDR3 reads CASSRDSRFNEQFF. The CDR3 DNA is TGTGCCAGCAGTCGGGACTCGAGATTCAATGAGCAGTTCTTC. The V gene is TRBV6-4, the J gene TRBJ2-1; D possibly corresponds to TRBD2 (6 bases). This CDR3 is built from 14 residues. V was clipped by 5 bases and J by 6 bases, with 14 bases between them. Germline V CDR1 and CDR2: MRHNA, SNTAGT.

A word on this clone: Other DNA sequences from this sample encode an identical CDR3 as well. The rearrangement links TRBV5-1 to TRBJ1-2, with a possible D match to TRBD1 (5 bases). The CDR3 spans 14 residues. Between the trimmed V and J ends, which lost 0 bases and 4 bases, there was a span of 10 bases. CDR1 is SGHRS and CDR2 is YFSETQ in the germline V gene. As DNA, the CDR3 is TGCGCCAGCAGCTTGGCAGGGCTGTCCTATGGCTACACCTTC. It codes for CASSLAGLSYGYTF. Supplemented by reference TRBV5-1 and TRBJ1-2, the full variable domain reads KAGVTQTPRYLIKTRGQQVTLSCSPISGHRSVSWYQQTPGQGLQFLFEYFSETQRNKGNFPGRFSGRQFSNSRSEMNVSTLELGDSALYLCASSLAGLSYGYTFGSGTRLTVV.

This clone was picked up one time. The chain recombines TRBV5-1 with TRBJ2-5; D call uncertain. Looked up from germline, CDR1 is SGHRS and CDR2 is YFSETQ. Trimming shortened V by 4 bases and J by 5 bases, and 9 bases separated the two germline ends. The CDR3 covers 12 residues. The CDR3 DNA reads TGCGCCAGCAGCCCTGAGAGTGAGACCCAGTACTTC. Translating gives CASSPESETQYF.

The chain recombines TRBV7-2 with TRBJ2-1, with D perhaps being TRBD1 or TRBD2 (5 bases each). The CDR3 contains 15 residues. Trimming left V 5 bases short and J 8 bases short, with 19 bases between. Germline CDR1 and CDR2: SGHTA and FQGNSA. The CDR3 DNA reads TGTGCCAGCAGCCAAGGGACCGGGAAGTGGGATGAGCAGTTCTTC. Translated: CASSQGTGKWDEQFF.

This chain joins TRBV7-6 and TRBJ2-7; 7 bases fit TRBD1. Germline V CDR1 and CDR2: SGHVS, FNYEAQ. CDR3 size: 15 residues. The V segment lost 0 bases and the J segment 4 bases; nucleotides outside the gene matches: 6. The CDR3 here is CASSLAPGTVYEQYF. In DNA, the CDR3 is TGTGCCAGCAGCTTAGCTCCCGGGACAGTTTACGAGCAGTACTTC.

This clone was recorded only once. The chain links TRBV14 to TRBJ2-2; 7 bases map to TRBD2. This CDR3 is 17 amino acids long. Germline values: CDR1 SGHDN, CDR2 FVKESK. V lost 1 base to trimming and J lost 0 bases; unmatched junction nucleotides: 5. The CDR3 sequence is CASSQVGLAANTGELFF. The CDR3 DNA is TGTGCCAGCAGCCAAGTTGGGCTAGCGGCGAACACCGGGGAGCTGTTTTTT.

To note about this clone: Additional DNA sequences in this sample encode the identical CDR3. V usage is TRBV19 and J usage is TRBJ1-5; D is ambiguous. The V gene's germline CDR1 is LNHDA and CDR2 SQIVND (reference sequence). Trimming left V 3 bases short and J 0 bases short, with 9 bases between. The CDR3 loop spans 15 amino acids. CDR3 in DNA: TGTGCCAGTAGTATTGGCGGAACTAGCAATCAGCCCCAGCATTTT. Encoded protein: CASSIGGTSNQPQHF.

About this clone: This CDR3 is also generated by other DNA sequences in the sample. The chain combines TRBV5-8 with TRBJ1-5; 7 nucleotides line up with TRBD1. In germline, CDR1 is SGHTS, CDR2 YDEGEE. This CDR3 region has 15 residues. Unmatched junction bases numbered 4, after V lost 4 bases and J lost 0 bases. CDR3 bases: TGTGCCAGCAGCCCCGGACAGGTTAGCAATCAGCCCCAGCATTTT. Protein product: CASSPGQVSNQPQHF.

This chain uses TRBV4-2 with TRBJ2-7; D is ambiguous. Deletions cut 0 bases from V and 2 bases from J, with 8 bases between. Germline CDR1 reads LGHNA; CDR2 reads YNFKEQ. This CDR3 has 14 residues. The CDR3 sequence: CASSQDLLAYEQYF. DNA for the CDR3: TGTGCCAGCAGCCAAGATCTCCTAGCCTACGAGCAGTACTTC.

The chain links TRBV7-8 to TRBJ1-5; possibly TRBD1 for D (6 bases). Germline CDR1 and CDR2: SGHVS and FQNEAQ. The V gene lost 1 base and the J gene lost 7 bases, with 14 bases spanning the gap. The CDR3 spans 15 residues. As DNA, the CDR3 is TGTGCCAGCAGCTTAGACACGGGGGGCAGGCAGCCCCAGCATTTT. This translates into CASSLDTGGRQPQHF.

V gene TRBV6-5 combines with J gene TRBJ1-2, with unresolved D. V lost 5 bases to trimming and J lost 2 bases, with 6 bases between them. CDR1 is MNHEY, CDR2 SVGAGI, per germline. The CDR3 contains 12 residues. For the CDR3, the DNA is TGTGCCAGCAGTAACAACAACTATGGCTACACCTTC. It translates to CASSNNNYGYTF.

The J gene is TRBJ2-7, the V gene TRBV5-1, with 7 nucleotides matching TRBD2. CDR1 SGHRS and CDR2 YFSETQ come from the germline V gene. The CDR3 length is 15 residues. V shed 5 bases and J 1 base; nucleotides not matched to a gene: 9. For the CDR3, the DNA is TGCGCCAGCAGGGGGCGGCTAGCGGATTCCTACGAGCAGTACTTC. Translating it yields CASRGRLADSYEQYF.

The V call is TRBV19, the J call TRBJ2-1; D is perhaps TRBD2 (6 bases). Germline values: CDR1 LNHDA, CDR2 SQIVND (reference sequence). Trimming left V 3 bases short and J 4 bases short, with 10 bases between. The CDR3 is 14 amino acids. This CDR3 reads CASSIGTPYNEQFF. CDR3 nucleotides: TGTGCCAGTAGTATTGGGACTCCTTACAATGAGCAGTTCTTC.

J is TRBJ2-7 and V is TRBV19; 12 positions match TRBD2. The CDR3 totals 13 residues. The trim removed 5 bases at V and 6 bases at J, leaving 2 bases unmatched. The V gene's germline CDR1 is LNHDA and CDR2 SQIVND (reference sequence). In DNA, the CDR3 is TGTGCCAGTAGTGGACTAGCGGGACTCGAGCAGTACTTC. Its translation: CASSGLAGLEQYF.

With regard to this clone: Within the sample, other DNA sequences also encode this same CDR3. This rearrangement joins TRBV7-2 to TRBJ2-3, with 8 bases fitting TRBD2. This CDR3 comprises 16 residues. With 1 base clipped from V and 0 bases from J, the junction kept 3 bases outside the gene matches. Germline values: CDR1 SGHTA, CDR2 FQGNSA. Here the CDR3 DNA reads TGTGCCAGCAGCTTAGTAGCGGGACTCAGCACAGATACGCAGTATTTT. Residues: CASSLVAGLSTDTQYF. The variable domain in full, with the rest retrieved from reference TRBV7-2 and TRBJ2-3, is GAGVSQSPSNKVTEKGKDVELRCDPISGHTALYWYRQSLGQGLEFLIYFQGNSAPDKSGLPSDRFSAERTGGSVSTLTIQRTQQEDSAVYLCASSLVAGLSTDTQYFGPGTRLTVL.

The chain carries TRBV7-8 and TRBJ1-4; no definite D call. The CDR3 extends over 15 amino acids. The ends were cut back, 1 base at V and 8 bases at J, with 14 bases in the middle. CDR1 is SGHVS and CDR2 is FQNEAQ in the germline V gene. In nucleotides, the CDR3 is TGTGCCAGCAGCTTAGTCCCGGAAGCATCAGAAAAACTGTTTTTT. Residues: CASSLVPEASEKLFF.

This clone was observed a single time. The same CDR3 arises from other DNA sequences in this sample as well. The chain is built from TRBV6-5 and TRBJ1-3; D may be TRBD1 (5 bases). V was pared by 0 bases and J by 3 bases, with 9 bases between. Germline V gene data show CDR1 as MNHEY and CDR2 as SVGAGI. The CDR3 length is 15 residues. Written as DNA, the CDR3 is TGTGCCAGCAGTTACTCCCGGACAAGTGGAAACACCATATATTTT. Its translation: CASSYSRTSGNTIYF.

V and J are TRBV6-6 and TRBJ2-5; 7 bases map to TRBD1. The CDR3 length is 12 residues. Germline trimming cut 7 bases from V and 5 bases from J; bases unmatched to any gene: 4. In germline, CDR1 is MNHNY, CDR2 SVGAGI (reference sequence). The CDR3 region has the DNA TGTGCCAGCAAGACAGGGTACGAGACCCAGTACTTC. Translating gives CASKTGYETQYF.